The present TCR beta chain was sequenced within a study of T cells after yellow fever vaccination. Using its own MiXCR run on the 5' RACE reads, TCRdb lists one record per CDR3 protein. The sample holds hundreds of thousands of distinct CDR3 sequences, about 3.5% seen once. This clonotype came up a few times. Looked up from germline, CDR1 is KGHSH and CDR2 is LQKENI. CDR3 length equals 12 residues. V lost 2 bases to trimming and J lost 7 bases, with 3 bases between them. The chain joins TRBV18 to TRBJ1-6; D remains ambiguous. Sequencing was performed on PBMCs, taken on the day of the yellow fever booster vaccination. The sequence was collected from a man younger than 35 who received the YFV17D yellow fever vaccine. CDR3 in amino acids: CASSPMNSPLHF. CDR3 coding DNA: TGTGCCAGCTCACCAATGAATTCACCCCTCCACTTT.